The 29 T cell receptor beta chains listed next were all sequenced from one sample in a study of cytomegalovirus exposure and HLA in healthy donors. The PCR ran on 60 Vbeta and 13 Jbeta primers. The data were produced by immunoSEQ multiplex PCR, yet TCRdb's version contains in-frame clones alone and is incomplete. The sample lists more than 95,000 clones, around three quarters occurring once. The source material was PBMCs. The origin of the receptors is a female donor in good health and CMV-seronegative.

The V and J genes are TRBV19 and TRBJ1-2, with D maybe TRBD1 (6 bases). In germline, CDR1 is LNHDA, CDR2 SQIVND (reference sequence). V was trimmed by 5 bases and J by 0 bases, leaving 10 bases between them. The CDR3 is 14 amino acids. CDR3 nucleotides: TGTGCCAGTAGTCCTGGGGGCACTAACTATGGCTACACCTTC. Amino acids: CASSPGGTNYGYTF.

The chain combines TRBV7-2 with TRBJ1-2; possibly TRBD1 for D (6 bases). The V gene lost 5 bases and the J gene lost 5 bases, with 18 bases spanning the gap. The CDR3 has 15 residues. Looked up from germline, CDR1 is SGHTA and CDR2 is FQGNSA. CDR3 residues: CASSPVDSHLYGYTF. Here the CDR3 DNA reads TGTGCCAGCAGCCCGGTGGACAGCCATCTATATGGCTACACCTTC.

The genes are TRBV6-5 and TRBJ1-1; tentative D call: TRBD1 (5 bases). The V and J ends lost 7 bases and 7 bases respectively, with 16 bases between them. The germline V gene has CDR1 MNHEY and CDR2 SVGAGI. The CDR3 totals 13 residues. The CDR3 sequence is CASTPVGALEAFF. In DNA form, the CDR3 reads TGTGCCAGCACCCCCGTTGGGGCGCTTGAAGCTTTCTTT.

The chain couples TRBV15 to TRBJ2-6; TRBD1 might be the D (6 bases). V was pared by 4 bases and J by 4 bases, with 11 bases between. Germline CDR1 and CDR2: LNHNV and YYDKDF (reference sequence). There are 15 residues in the CDR3. DNA of the CDR3: TGTGCCACCAGCAAGAACAGGGCCGGGGCCAACGTCCTGACTTTC. Translated, it gives CATSKNRAGANVLTF. Combining the CDR3 with reference TRBV15 and TRBJ2-6 gives the whole variable domain DAMVIQNPRYQVTQFGKPVTLSCSQTLNHNVMYWYQQKSSQAPKLLFHYYDKDFNNEADTPDNFQSRRPNTSFCFLDIRSPGLGDTAMYLCATSKNRAGANVLTFGAGSRLTVL.

V usage is TRBV19 and J usage is TRBJ1-5; 8 bases fit TRBD1. The germline gives CDR1 LNHDA, CDR2 SQIVND (reference sequence). The CDR3 sequence is 14 residues long. V trimming: 6 bases; J trimming: 2 bases; junction bases outside the gene matches: 3. CDR3 in amino acids: CASSGQGRNQPQHF. The CDR3 bases are TGTGCCAGTAGCGGACAGGGTCGCAATCAGCCCCAGCATTTT.

This rearrangement joins TRBV5-1 to TRBJ1-3, with a possible D match to TRBD1 (6 bases). The germline CDR1 and CDR2 sequences are SGHRS and YFSETQ. The CDR3 loop spans 15 amino acids. V was trimmed by 0 bases and J by 3 bases, leaving 10 bases between them. The DNA of the CDR3 is TGCGCCAGCAGCTTGGCCCTAGGGGGTGGAAACACCATATATTTT. This encodes CASSLALGGGNTIYF.

This sequence joins TRBV27 and TRBJ2-5; the match to TRBD2 covers 7 bases. V was clipped by 2 bases and J by 0 bases; unmatched bases: 9. The CDR3 covers 17 residues. Germline CDR1 and CDR2: MNHEY and SMNVEV (reference sequence). As DNA, the CDR3 is TGTGCCAGCAGTTTAGGGGGGGGACCCACCAACCAAGAGACCCAGTACTTC. This gives the protein CASSLGGGPTNQETQYF.

The gene calls are TRBV7-9 and TRBJ2-5, with TRBD2 matching 7 bases. The J call may be wrong; the DNA end is better matched by TRBJ2-7. Germline V gene sequence: CDR1 SEHNR, CDR2 FQNEAQ (reference sequence). The CDR3 contains 12 residues. This CDR3 reads CASSLGEGEQYF. The CDR3 bases are TGTGCCAGCAGCTTAGGGGAGGGCGAGCAGTACTTC.

This clone was picked up one time. V and J are TRBV19 and TRBJ1-4; possibly TRBD1 for D (5 bases). Trimming shortened V by 5 bases and J by 5 bases, and 15 bases separated the two germline ends. Germline CDR1 and CDR2: LNHDA and SQIVND (reference sequence). The length of the CDR3 is 15 residues. The CDR3 region has the DNA TGTGCCAGTAGTTCCACCTCCAGGGCAAATGAAAAACTGTTTTTT. It codes for CASSSTSRANEKLFF.

V and J are TRBV23-1 and TRBJ1-4, with D unclear. TRBV23-1 is an ORF for which the function is uncertain. V lost 8 bases and J 2 bases, leaving 12 bases between the germline ends. This CDR3 has 14 residues. Written as DNA, the CDR3 is TGCGCCAGCTGGGAGCTGGGGACTAATGAAAAACTGTTTTTT. Its protein product is CASWELGTNEKLFF.

The chain recombines TRBV18 with TRBJ2-1, with 10 nucleotides matching TRBD2. CDR1 is KGHSH and CDR2 is LQKENI in the germline V gene. The CDR3 consists of 16 residues. V was pared by 1 base and J by 0 bases, with 0 bases of the junction left unmatched. Here the CDR3 DNA reads TGTGCCAGCTCACCACTAGCGGGAGGCTCCTACAATGAGCAGTTCTTC. Its translation is CASSPLAGGSYNEQFF.

The CDR3 reads CASSRQGEGYTF. CDR3 nucleotide sequence: TGTGCCAGCAGCCGACAGGGGGAGGGCTACACCTTC. V gene TRBV2 combines with J gene TRBJ1-2, with 9 bases matching TRBD1. The trim removed 6 bases at V and 8 bases at J, leaving 4 bases unmatched. In germline, CDR1 is SNHLY, CDR2 FYNNEI. The CDR3 extends over 12 amino acids.

This clone was seen a handful of times. The chain carries TRBV28 and TRBJ2-5, with D perhaps TRBD2 (5 bases). Per germline, CDR1 MDHEN and CDR2 SYDVKM. V was clipped by 6 bases and J by 5 bases, with 16 bases between them. The CDR3 has 14 amino acids. The CDR3 loop is CASSPSPRSETQYF. CDR3 DNA sequence: TGTGCCAGCAGCCCTAGCCCCCGGTCGGAGACCCAGTACTTC.

This rearrangement joins TRBV18 to TRBJ1-5, with D tentatively TRBD1 (5 bases). The CDR3 consists of 14 residues. Germline CDR1 is KGHSH and CDR2 is LQKENI. With 3 bases removed from V and 9 bases from J, the gap between germline ends came to 15 bases. CDR3: CASSPDQGLGPQHF. The CDR3 coding sequence is TGTGCCAGCTCACCCGATCAGGGCCTGGGGCCCCAGCATTTT. The variable domain in full, with the rest retrieved from reference TRBV18 and TRBJ1-5, is NAGVMQNPRHLVRRRGQEARLRCSPMKGHSHVYWYRQLPEEGLKFMVYLQKENIIDESGMPKERFSAEFPKEGPSILRIQQVVRGDSAAYFCASSPDQGLGPQHFGDGTRLSIL.

This clone has just a few counts. This chain links TRBV30 with TRBJ2-7; tentatively, D is TRBD1 (6 bases). This CDR3 comprises 13 residues. The germline V gene has CDR1 GTSNPN and CDR2 SVGIG (reference sequence). Between the trimmed V and J ends, which lost 0 bases and 5 bases, there was a span of 11 bases. The DNA of the CDR3 is TGTGCCTGGAGTGTCCCAGGGGAAGACGAGCAGTACTTC. It encodes CAWSVPGEDEQYF.

The genes are TRBV5-6 and TRBJ2-7, with D perhaps TRBD1 (6 bases). CDR1 and CDR2 (germline): SGHDT, YYEEEE. V was trimmed by 4 bases and J by 6 bases, leaving 32 bases between them. CDR3 length: 19 amino acids. The CDR3: CASSPKKYHRDGTPREQYF. The DNA for the CDR3 is TGTGCCAGCAGCCCGAAAAAGTACCACAGGGATGGGACCCCTCGCGAGCAGTACTTC.

CDR3 loop: CAWSGGQGNSPLHF. The DNA for the CDR3 is TGTGCCTGGAGTGGGGGACAGGGTAATTCACCCCTCCACTTT. This chain links TRBV30 with TRBJ1-6, with TRBD1 matching over 9 bases. The junction had 1 base not matched to a gene; V was cut back by 1 base and J by 6 bases. CDR1 and CDR2 from the germline V gene are GTSNPN and SVGIG (reference sequence). The CDR3 length is 14 residues.

The chain recombines TRBV2 with TRBJ2-6; D not certain. The CDR3 covers 13 residues. With 8 bases removed from V and 0 bases from J, the gap between germline ends came to 5 bases. From germline, CDR1 is SNHLY and CDR2 FYNNEI. The CDR3 DNA reads as TGTGCCAGCGCGAGCTCTGGGGCCAACGTCCTGACTTTC. Amino acids: CASASSGANVLTF. The full variable domain, completed using reference TRBV2 and TRBJ2-6, is EPEVTQTPSHQVTQMGQEVILRCVPISNHLYFYWYRQILGQKVEFLVSFYNNEISEKSEIFDDQFSVERPDGSNFTLKIRSTKLEDSAMYFCASASSGANVLTFGAGSRLTVL.

The rearrangement uses TRBV19 and TRBJ1-4; 8 positions agree with TRBD1. With V trimmed by 3 bases and J by 3 bases, 3 bases remained unmatched. The CDR3 totals 15 residues. Per germline, CDR1 LNHDA and CDR2 SQIVND (reference sequence). Here the CDR3 reads CASSMDRASNEKLFF. Written as DNA, the CDR3 is TGTGCCAGTAGTATGGACAGGGCGTCTAATGAAAAACTGTTTTTT. The full variable domain, in which reference TRBV19 and TRBJ1-4 provide the parts outside the CDR3, is DGGITQSPKYLFRKEGQNVTLSCEQNLNHDAMYWYRQDPGQGLRLIYYSQIVNDFQKGDIAEGYSVSREKKESFPLTVTSAQKNPTAFYLCASSMDRASNEKLFFGSGTQLSVL.

The chain carries TRBV10-2 and TRBJ2-1; 8 nucleotides match TRBD2. CDR3 length equals 14 residues. From germline, CDR1 is WSHSY and CDR2 SAAADI. With 2 bases clipped from V and 8 bases from J, the junction kept 5 bases outside the gene matches. In DNA form, the CDR3 reads TGCGCCAGCAGTGAGCGGGGGGGCTGTGATGAGCAGTTCTTC. Translating gives CASSERGGCDEQFF.

This chain uses TRBV11-2 with TRBJ1-1, with no clear D. The CDR3 runs to 14 residues. CDR1 and CDR2 (germline): SGHAT, FQNNGV. V was trimmed by 2 bases and J by 0 bases, leaving 7 bases between them. This chain's CDR3 is CASSLRGMNTEAFF. Here the CDR3 DNA reads TGTGCCAGCAGCTTACGGGGAATGAACACTGAAGCTTTCTTT.

The chain combines TRBV5-1 with TRBJ2-1, with D possibly TRBD2 on 5 matching bases. V lost 0 bases to trimming and J lost 7 bases, with 14 bases between them. Germline CDR1 is SGHRS and CDR2 is YFSETQ. The CDR3 runs 15 residues. The CDR3 here is CASSLVNGIGNEQFF. The CDR3 DNA follows: TGCGCCAGCAGCTTGGTAAACGGGATAGGGAATGAGCAGTTCTTC.

Only a few counts were recorded for this clone. The chain is built from TRBV2 and TRBJ2-3; a possible D gene is TRBD2 (5 bases). Germline CDR1 and CDR2: SNHLY and FYNNEI. The length of the CDR3 is 14 residues. Trimming stripped 8 bases from V and 1 base from J, with 13 bases between. CDR3 DNA: TGTGCCAGCGGAACTAGTAGCGGCACAGATACGCAGTATTTT. Translating gives CASGTSSGTDTQYF. The whole variable domain, remainder taken from reference TRBV2 and TRBJ2-3, is EPEVTQTPSHQVTQMGQEVILRCVPISNHLYFYWYRQILGQKVEFLVSFYNNEISEKSEIFDDQFSVERPDGSNFTLKIRSTKLEDSAMYFCASGTSSGTDTQYFGPGTRLTVL.

In this sample, this clone turned up a few times. The chain employs TRBV19 and TRBJ1-5; 7 bases are shared with TRBD1. Germline assignment: CDR1 LNHDA and CDR2 SQIVND (reference sequence). Trimming removed 5 bases from V and 0 bases from J; junction bases left unmatched: 10. The CDR3 is 17 residues long. CDR3 DNA sequence: TGTGCCAGTAGTCCCTCAGGGGGAGGCCATAGCAATCAGCCCCAGCATTTT. Protein product: CASSPSGGGHSNQPQHF.

This clone was recorded once. The junction and the germline gene differ at one end; a read error may be behind it. The chain joins TRBV7-9 to TRBJ1-6; the match to TRBD1 covers 7 bases. Per the germline V gene, CDR1 is SEHNR and CDR2 is FQNEAQ (reference sequence). CDR3 length equals 17 residues. The CDR3 nucleotides read TGTTCCAGCAGCTTAAGCTTTGGGGGACAGTATAATTCACCCCTCCACTTT. It encodes CSSSLSFGGQYNSPLHF.

The rearrangement uses TRBV28 and TRBJ1-5; no definite D call. Germline CDR1 and CDR2: MDHEN and SYDVKM. V was clipped by 5 bases and J by 5 bases, with 13 bases between them. The CDR3 has 14 amino acids. The CDR3 reads CASSPRSIDQPQHF. CDR3 bases: TGTGCCAGCAGTCCCCGGTCGATCGATCAGCCCCAGCATTTT.

The CDR3 region has the DNA TGTGCCAGCAGCTTGAATTCAGGGCGGCAGACCCAGTACTTC. It encodes CASSLNSGRQTQYF. V is TRBV5-4 and J is TRBJ2-5, with a possible D match to TRBD1 (5 bases). CDR1 and CDR2 (germline): SGHNT, YYREEE (reference sequence). The CDR3 loop spans 14 amino acids. V lost 1 base to trimming and J lost 6 bases, with 13 bases between them.

A note on this clone: An end of the junction differs from the germline gene, which may be a read error. CDR3 protein: CSSSPDRGSPLHF. The CDR3 DNA reads as TGTTCCAGCAGCCCCGACAGGGGCTCACCCCTCCACTTT. The chain joins TRBV7-9 to TRBJ1-6, with 8 positions matching TRBD1. The CDR3 has 13 amino acids. Germline CDR1 is SEHNR and CDR2 is FQNEAQ (reference sequence).

The rearrangement joins TRBV6-1 to TRBJ1-2; TRBD1 matches at 7 bases. The germline gives CDR1 MNHNS, CDR2 SASEGT. The CDR3 is 13 residues long. The V gene end was trimmed by 7 bases and the J gene end by 6 bases; junction bases not matched to a gene: 8. CDR3 sequence: CASTRGQPDGYTF. The DNA for the CDR3 is TGTGCCAGCACCCGGGGACAGCCCGATGGCTACACCTTC.